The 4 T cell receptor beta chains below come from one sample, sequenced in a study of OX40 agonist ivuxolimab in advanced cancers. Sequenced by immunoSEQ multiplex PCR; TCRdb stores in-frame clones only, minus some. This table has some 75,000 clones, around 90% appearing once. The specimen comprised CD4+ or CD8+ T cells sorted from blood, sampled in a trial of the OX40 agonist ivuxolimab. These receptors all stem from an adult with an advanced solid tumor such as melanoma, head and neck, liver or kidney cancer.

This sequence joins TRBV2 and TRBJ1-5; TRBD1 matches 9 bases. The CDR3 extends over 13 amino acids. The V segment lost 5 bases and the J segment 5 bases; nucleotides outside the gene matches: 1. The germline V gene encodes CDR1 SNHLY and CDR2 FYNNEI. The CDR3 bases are TGTGCCAGCAGTCGGACAGGGGATCAGCCCCAGCATTTT. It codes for CASSRTGDQPQHF.

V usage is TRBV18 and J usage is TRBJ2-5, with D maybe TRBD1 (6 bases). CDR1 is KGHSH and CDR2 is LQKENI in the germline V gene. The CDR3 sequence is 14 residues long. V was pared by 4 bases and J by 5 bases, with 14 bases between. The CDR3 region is CASSLGQQGETQYF. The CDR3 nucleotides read TGTGCCAGCTCACTCGGACAGCAAGGGGAGACCCAGTACTTC.

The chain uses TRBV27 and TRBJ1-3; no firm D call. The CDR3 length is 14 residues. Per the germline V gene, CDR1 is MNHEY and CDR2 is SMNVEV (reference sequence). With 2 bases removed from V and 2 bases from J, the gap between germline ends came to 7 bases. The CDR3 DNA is TGTGCCAGCAGTTTACGCGGGGCTGGAAACACCATATATTTT. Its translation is CASSLRGAGNTIYF.

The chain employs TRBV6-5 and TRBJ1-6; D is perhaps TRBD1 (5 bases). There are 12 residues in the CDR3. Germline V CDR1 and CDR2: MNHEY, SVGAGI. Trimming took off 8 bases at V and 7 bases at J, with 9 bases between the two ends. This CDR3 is CASQGGNSPLHF. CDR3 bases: TGTGCCAGCCAGGGCGGAAATTCACCCCTCCACTTT.